A selection of T cell receptor beta chains follows, all from one sample in a study of radiation and T cells in renal cell carcinoma. Sequencing used immunoSEQ multiplex PCR; TCRdb keeps in-frame clones, though not all of them. The profile shows 160,000 or so clones, around 90% of them singletons. This specimen consisted of blood, obtained from a patient whose treatment included radiotherapy and nephrectomy. Receptors were obtained from a woman in her 50s with renal cell carcinoma. Each CDR3 is given with its conserved first and last residue. D genes are given only for firm matches. Clone size is not always given. Where it is, it says once, few, many or a class for expanded clones.

d_call | j_call | clone_size | v_call | cdr3_length | cdr3_aa | cdr3_nt
. | TRBJ1-6 | . | TRBV18 | 18 | CASSRAGQSSSYNSPLHF | TGTGCCAGCTCACGGGCGGGGCAGTCGAGCTCCTATAATTCACCCCTCCACTTT
TRBD2 | TRBJ2-3 | . | TRBV9 | 16 | CASSVGTSGSTDTQYF | TGTGCCAGCAGCGTAGGGACTAGCGGGAGCACAGATACGCAGTATTTT
. | TRBJ1-3 | . | TRBV19 | 16 | CASTPPGEGPGNTIYF | TGTGCCAGTACCCCCCCCGGCGAAGGTCCTGGAAACACCATATATTTT
. | TRBJ2-7 | . | TRBV2 | 13 | CASSGASPYEQYF | TGTGCCAGCAGTGGGGCCAGCCCCTACGAGCAGTACTTC
TRBD2 | TRBJ2-1 | . | TRBV6-5 | 15 | CASSLAGGGYNEQFF | TGTGCCAGCAGCCTGGCGGGGGGGGGCTACAATGAGCAGTTCTTC
. | TRBJ2-7 | . | TRBV19 | 13 | CASSMAGALEQYF | TGTGCCAGTAGTATGGCAGGGGCCCTCGAGCAGTACTTC
. | TRBJ2-1 | . | TRBV9 | 13 | CASSVGSYNEQFF | TGTGCCAGCAGCGTCGGCAGTTACAATGAGCAGTTCTTC
. | TRBJ1-1 | once | TRBV5-5 | 13 | CASSLAGLIEAFF | TGTGCCAGCAGCTTGGCAGGACTTATTGAAGCTTTCTTT
. | TRBJ2-7 | . | TRBV4-1 | 15 | CASSQDVAVFYEQYF | TGCGCCAGCAGCCAAGATGTGGCTGTTTTCTACGAGCAGTACTTC
. | TRBJ2-7 | . | TRBV29-1 | 10 | CSVAGPEQYF | TGCAGCGTTGCCGGACCCGAGCAGTACTTC
TRBD1 | TRBJ2-5 | few | TRBV4-1 | 16 | CASSQPRQGEEETQYF | TGCGCCAGCAGCCAACCGAGGCAGGGGGAAGAAGAGACCCAGTACTTC
. | TRBJ1-5 | . | TRBV19 | 17 | CASTPQLDPTSNQPQHF | TGTGCCAGTACTCCCCAGCTCGACCCGACTAGCAATCAGCCCCAGCATTTT
. | TRBJ2-3 | . | TRBV11-2 | 16 | CASSLEGGLTTDTQYF | TGTGCCAGCAGCTTAGAAGGGGGGCTCACCACAGATACGCAGTATTTT
TRBD1 | TRBJ2-7 | . | TRBV11-1 | 14 | CASRPRTGTYEQYF | TGTGCCAGCAGACCAAGGACAGGGACCTACGAGCAGTACTTC
. | TRBJ1-6 | . | TRBV10-3 | 20 | CAISESTIGSVDIYNSPLHF | TGTGCCATCAGTGAGTCGACCATAGGATCTGTGGATATCTATAATTCACCCCTCCACTTT
. | TRBJ2-7 | . | TRBV6-5 | 15 | CASRPPQGSTYEQYF | TGTGCCAGCAGACCTCCCCAGGGTAGTACCTACGAGCAGTACTTC
. | TRBJ2-2 | once | TRBV13 | 16 | CASSLPGTSNTGELFF | TGTGCCAGCAGCCTACCCGGGACATCGAACACCGGGGAGCTGTTTTTT
. | TRBJ1-5 | . | TRBV6-1 | 16 | CASSELAGYSNQPQHF | TGTGCCAGCAGTGAACTCGCGGGGTATAGCAATCAGCCCCAGCATTTT
. | TRBJ2-3 | . | TRBV9 | 17 | CASSDERDGPRTDTQYF | TGTGCCAGCAGCGACGAGAGGGACGGCCCTCGCACAGATACGCAGTATTTT
. | TRBJ1-5 | . | TRBV30 | 12 | CAWKRGSQPQHF | TGTGCCTGGAAGAGGGGTAGTCAGCCCCAGCATTTT
TRBD1 | TRBJ1-5 | . | TRBV6-1 | 16 | CASSEVGQGDYRPQHF | TGTGCCAGCAGTGAAGTGGGACAGGGGGATTACAGGCCCCAGCATTTT
. | TRBJ1-6 | . | TRBV7-8 | 13 | CASSGTGITPLHF | TGTGCCAGCAGCGGAACAGGGATAACACCCCTCCACTTT
TRBD1 | TRBJ2-5 | . | TRBV6-5 | 14 | CASSYGGRGETQYF | TGTGCCAGCAGTTACGGGGGCAGGGGGGAGACCCAGTACTTC
. | TRBJ2-3 | . | TRBV10-3 | 11 | CAISQADTQYF | TGTGCCATCAGCCAGGCCGATACGCAGTATTTT
. | TRBJ1-1 | . | TRBV6-1 | 14 | CASQREGVSTEAFF | TGTGCCAGCCAACGAGAGGGGGTGAGCACTGAAGCTTTCTTT
TRBD1 | TRBJ1-6 | . | TRBV6-5 | 13 | CASETGGGSPLHF | TGTGCCAGCGAGACAGGGGGAGGTTCACCCCTCCACTTT
. | TRBJ1-2 | . | TRBV6-6 | 14 | CASSYSGTYYGYTF | TGTGCCAGCAGTTACTCGGGAACGTACTATGGCTACACCTTC
. | TRBJ2-3 | . | TRBV5-1 | 15 | CASSFEVGETDTQYF | TGCGCCAGCAGCTTCGAGGTGGGGGAGACAGATACGCAGTATTTT
. | TRBJ1-6 | . | TRBV28 | 15 | CASSYSATYNSPLHF | TGTGCCAGCAGTTACTCGGCGACCTATAATTCACCCCTCCACTTT